The T cell receptor beta chain described here comes from a study of Ad26.COV2.S vaccination and SARS-CoV-2 variants. About the study: Among those in the COV1001 Ad26.COV2.S trial arm was the donor. Ad26.COV2.S given intramuscularly, once or twice 56 days apart.

Study-wide results and caveats: Overall T cell responses may have been underestimated by the analyses of TCR breadth and depth.

The germline gives CDR1 ENHRY, CDR2 SYGVKD. Trimming shortened V by 4 bases and J by 4 bases, and 13 bases separated the two germline ends. The CDR3 sequence is 14 residues long. This clone was detected a few times. Its antigen is not identified. Treatment reported: 15 to 20 received Ad26.COV2.S at low or high dose, single or two shots; 5 received placebo; per-sample allocation not given. Samples analyzed were those drawn on day 63 after the first vaccine or placebo injection. An Ad26 vector carrying the Wuhan-strain SARS-CoV-2 spike served as the vaccine. The data were produced by immunoSEQ multiplex PCR, yet TCRdb's version contains in-frame clones alone and is incomplete. Of fewer than 400,000 clones listed, roughly 86% are singletons.

The chain joins TRBV10-3 to TRBJ1-1; D unclear. The source of this sequence is a person aged 18-60 years who received the Ad26.COV2.S COVID-19 vaccine or a placebo. The sequences come from peripheral blood, collected in a trial of Ad26.COV2.S vaccine versus placebo. This chain's CDR3 is CAISGMAEGTEAFF. DNA of the CDR3: TGTGCCATCAGTGGGATGGCAGAAGGCACTGAAGCTTTCTTT.